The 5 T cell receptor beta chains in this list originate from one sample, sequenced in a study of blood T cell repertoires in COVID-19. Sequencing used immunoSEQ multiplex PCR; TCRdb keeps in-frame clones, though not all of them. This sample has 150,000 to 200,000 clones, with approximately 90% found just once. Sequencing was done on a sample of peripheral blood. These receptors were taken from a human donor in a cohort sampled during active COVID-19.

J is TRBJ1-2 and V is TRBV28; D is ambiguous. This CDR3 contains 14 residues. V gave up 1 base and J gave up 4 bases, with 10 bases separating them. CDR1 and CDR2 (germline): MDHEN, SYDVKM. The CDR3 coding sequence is TGTGCCAGCAGTTTATCGTACCGGTCCTATGGCTACACCTTC. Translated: CASSLSYRSYGYTF.

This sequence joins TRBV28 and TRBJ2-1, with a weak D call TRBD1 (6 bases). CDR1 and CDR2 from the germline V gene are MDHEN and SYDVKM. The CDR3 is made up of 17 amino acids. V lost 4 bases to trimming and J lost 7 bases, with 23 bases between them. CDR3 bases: TGTGCCAGCAGTTCCGCGCTCCGGGACATCGCTTGGAATGAGCAGTTCTTC. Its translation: CASSSALRDIAWNEQFF.

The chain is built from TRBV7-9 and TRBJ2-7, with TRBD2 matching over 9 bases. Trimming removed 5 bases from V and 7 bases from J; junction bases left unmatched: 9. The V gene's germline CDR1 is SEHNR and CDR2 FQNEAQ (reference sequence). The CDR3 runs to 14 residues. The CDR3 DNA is TGTGCCAGCAGCATATGGGGACTAGCCGGAGAGCAGTACTTC. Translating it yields CASSIWGLAGEQYF.

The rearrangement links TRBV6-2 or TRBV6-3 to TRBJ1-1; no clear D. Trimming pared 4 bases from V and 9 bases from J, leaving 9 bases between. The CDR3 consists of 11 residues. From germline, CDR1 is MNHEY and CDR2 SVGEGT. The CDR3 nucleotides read TGTGCCAGCAGTTTAGGACTGAAAGCTTTCTTT. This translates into CASSLGLKAFF.

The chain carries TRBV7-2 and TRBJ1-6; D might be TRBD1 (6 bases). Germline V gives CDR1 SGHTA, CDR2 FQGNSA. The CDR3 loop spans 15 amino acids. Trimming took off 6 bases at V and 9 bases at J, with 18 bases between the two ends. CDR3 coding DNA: TGTGCCAGCAGACTTATTCAGGGGTCTGTTTCACCCCTCCACTTT. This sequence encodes CASRLIQGSVSPLHF.